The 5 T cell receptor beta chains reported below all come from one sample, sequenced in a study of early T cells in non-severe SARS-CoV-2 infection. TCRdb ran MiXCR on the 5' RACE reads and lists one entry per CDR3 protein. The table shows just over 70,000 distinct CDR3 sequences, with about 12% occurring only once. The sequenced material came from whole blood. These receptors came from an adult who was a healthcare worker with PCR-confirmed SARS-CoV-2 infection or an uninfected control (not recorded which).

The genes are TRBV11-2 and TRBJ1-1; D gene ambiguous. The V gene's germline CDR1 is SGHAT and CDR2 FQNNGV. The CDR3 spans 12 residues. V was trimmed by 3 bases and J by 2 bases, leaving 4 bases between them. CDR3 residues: CASSFTNTEAFF. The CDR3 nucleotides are TGTGCCAGCAGCTTCACCAACACTGAAGCTTTCTTT.

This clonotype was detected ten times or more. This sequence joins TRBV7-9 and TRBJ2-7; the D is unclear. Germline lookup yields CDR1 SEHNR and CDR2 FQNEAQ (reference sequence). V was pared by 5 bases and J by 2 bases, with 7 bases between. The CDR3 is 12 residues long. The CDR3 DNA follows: TGTGCCAGCAGCCTAACCCCCTACGAGCAGTACTTC. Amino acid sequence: CASSLTPYEQYF.

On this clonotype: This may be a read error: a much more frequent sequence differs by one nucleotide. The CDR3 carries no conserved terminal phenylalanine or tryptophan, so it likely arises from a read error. In DNA, the CDR3 is TGTGCCACCAGCAGAGCCCCGGACGGCTACGAGCAGTACATC. Residues: CATSRAPDGYEQYI. The rearrangement uses TRBV15 and TRBJ2-7; no clear D gene. Deletions cut 1 base from V and 3 bases from J, with 10 bases between. Germline CDR1 is LNHNV and CDR2 is YYDKDF (reference sequence). This CDR3 region has 14 residues.

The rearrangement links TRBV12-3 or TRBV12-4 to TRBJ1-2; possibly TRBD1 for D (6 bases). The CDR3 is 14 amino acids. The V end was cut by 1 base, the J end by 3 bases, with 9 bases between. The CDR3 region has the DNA TGTGCCAGCAGTTTAGGGGACATGGACTATGGCTACACCTTC. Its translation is CASSLGDMDYGYTF.

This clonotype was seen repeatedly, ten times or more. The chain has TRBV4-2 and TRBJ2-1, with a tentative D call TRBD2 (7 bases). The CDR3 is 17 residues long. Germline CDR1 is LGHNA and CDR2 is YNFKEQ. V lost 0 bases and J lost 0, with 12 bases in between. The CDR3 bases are TGTGCCAGCAGCCAAGAACCGGGGGGCAGCTCCTACAATGAGCAGTTCTTC. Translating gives CASSQEPGGSSYNEQFF.